This T cell receptor (beta chain) was recovered during a study of blood T cells in healthy people across ages. Per sample, at least 6 micrograms of total RNA were extracted. Broader study findings: Comparison with aged donors showed that long-lived donors had more naive CD4+ cells and higher diversity. TCR beta diversity correlated strongly with naive T cell percentage.

Primed by a sample-barcoded 5' primer and a J-beta primer mix, a second PCR proceeded for 7 to 11 cycles. Each single sample gave us at least 3 million CDR3-containing paired-end reads. TCRdb processed the 5' RACE reads anew with MiXCR; each CDR3 protein has one entry. The table lists around 1,500,000 distinct CDR3 sequences, about 40% of them singletons. Concerning this clonotype: Its specificity is not known.

Germline lookup yields CDR1 SGDLS and CDR2 YYNGEE. There are 15 residues in the CDR3. Trimming pared 4 bases from V and 4 bases from J, leaving 16 bases between. This chain links TRBV9 with TRBJ2-3, with D perhaps TRBD2 (5 bases). The sample comprised blood. The source of this sequence is a woman under 30 in good health. The CDR3 region has the DNA TGTGCCAGCAGCCCTAGCCCGACCCGGGCAGATACGCAGTATTTT. Translating it yields CASSPSPTRADTQYF.